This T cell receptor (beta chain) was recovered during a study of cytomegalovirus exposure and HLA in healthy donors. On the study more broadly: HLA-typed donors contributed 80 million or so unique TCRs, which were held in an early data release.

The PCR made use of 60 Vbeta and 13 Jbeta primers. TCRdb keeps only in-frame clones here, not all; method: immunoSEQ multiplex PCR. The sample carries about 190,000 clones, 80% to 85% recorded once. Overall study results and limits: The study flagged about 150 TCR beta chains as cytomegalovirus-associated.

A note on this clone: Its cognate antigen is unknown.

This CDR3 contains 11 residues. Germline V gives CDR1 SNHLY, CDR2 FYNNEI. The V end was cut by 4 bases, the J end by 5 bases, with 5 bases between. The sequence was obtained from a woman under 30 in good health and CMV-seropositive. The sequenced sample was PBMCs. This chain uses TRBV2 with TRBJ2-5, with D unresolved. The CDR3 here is CASSVIETQYF. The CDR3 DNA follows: TGTGCCAGCAGTGTAATTGAGACCCAGTACTTC.